These T cell receptor beta chains were read from a single sample in a study of Ad26.COV2.S vaccination and SARS-CoV-2 variants. Assay: immunoSEQ multiplex PCR; the TCRdb copy retains only in-frame clones and omits some. The sample records 200,000 to 250,000 clones, over 75% being singletons. Sequencing used peripheral blood, obtained in a trial of Ad26.COV2.S vaccine versus placebo. The source is a person aged 18-60 years who received the Ad26.COV2.S COVID-19 vaccine or a placebo. Both conserved end residues are part of each CDR3. Fields, in order: V gene, J gene, CDR3 protein.

v_gene: TRBV4-2
j_gene: TRBJ1-2
CDR3aa: CASSQDAYGYTF

v_gene: TRBV29-1
j_gene: TRBJ2-2
CDR3aa: CSVGTLNTGELFF

v_gene: TRBV19
j_gene: TRBJ2-1
CDR3aa: CASTPRGFPYNEQFF

v_gene: TRBV9
j_gene: TRBJ2-3
CDR3aa: CASSVGHSSTDTQYF

v_gene: TRBV5-4
j_gene: TRBJ1-2
CDR3aa: CASRDGRGSLSNYGYTF

v_gene: TRBV4-2
j_gene: TRBJ1-2
CDR3aa: CASSQDQGDYGYTF

v_gene: TRBV7-2
j_gene: TRBJ2-1
CDR3aa: CASSLEREVVNEQFF

v_gene: TRBV20-1
j_gene: TRBJ1-5
CDR3aa: CSASRTRYSNQPQHF

v_gene: TRBV11-1
j_gene: TRBJ2-5
CDR3aa: CASSTRDRGSETQYF

v_gene: TRBV7-9
j_gene: TRBJ1-4
CDR3aa: CASSDGQGNEKLFF

v_gene: TRBV13
j_gene: TRBJ2-7
CDR3aa: CASSYFISSYEQYF

v_gene: TRBV4-3
j_gene: TRBJ1-2
CDR3aa: CASSHGTGIIYGYTF

v_gene: TRBV6-5
j_gene: TRBJ1-1
CDR3aa: CASIVSRLNTEAFF

v_gene: TRBV10-1
j_gene: TRBJ2-7
CDR3aa: CGPRGVGPYEQYF

v_gene: TRBV7-2
j_gene: TRBJ2-7
CDR3aa: CASSLSVAFDDEQYF

v_gene: TRBV7-3
j_gene: TRBJ2-1
CDR3aa: CASSSSLAGAYNEQFF

v_gene: TRBV10-3
j_gene: TRBJ1-5
CDR3aa: CAISEGFQPQHF

v_gene: TRBV24-1
j_gene: TRBJ2-1
CDR3aa: CATSDLSVYNEQFF

v_gene: TRBV21-1
j_gene: TRBJ2-7
CDR3aa: CASSKGQFYEQYF

v_gene: TRBV7-8
j_gene: TRBJ2-7
CDR3aa: CASSFSGAYEQYF

v_gene: TRBV14
j_gene: TRBJ2-1
CDR3aa: CASSEGLARSYNEQFF

v_gene: TRBV5-5
j_gene: TRBJ1-2
CDR3aa: CASSPGDPRGYGYTF

v_gene: TRBV11-2
j_gene: TRBJ1-1
CDR3aa: CASSLVRGGWAFF

v_gene: TRBV4-1
j_gene: TRBJ2-5
CDR3aa: CASSQEFSGVETQYF